This T cell receptor beta chain was captured by sequencing in a study of tumor-infiltrating lymphocytes in primary liver carcinoma. The wider study: Tumor lesions were T1-T3 N0M0 and spanned about 4 to 10 cm.

Priming with a constant-region primer yielded TCR beta cDNA from around 0.45 ug total RNA. Libraries covering TCR beta were generated through three nested multiplex PCR rounds (using a slightly modified ARM-PCR). The first two PCR rounds used TRBV1-TRBV30 primers with a Cbeta primer, roughly 10 cycles each. MiXCR, run by TCRdb on the multiplex PCR reads, gives a single entry per CDR3 protein. The sample gives about 300,000 distinct CDR3 sequences, 55% to 65% of which show up once; 9% is in the top ten. Points from the study as a whole: It was tumor-adjacent and tumor-blood pairs that overlapped less than tumor region pairs did. Bulk unsorted samples prevented comparison of CD4+ and CD8+ repertoires.

Germline DNA was extracted alongside blood RNA, which was obtained from unsorted whole blood. CDR1 LNHDA and CDR2 SQIVND come from the germline V gene (reference sequence). This CDR3 has 14 residues. V lost 7 bases and J 2 bases, leaving 12 bases between the germline ends. In its sample, this clonotype was seen once. Its matching antigen is unknown. Sequencing was done on a sample of peripheral blood. This receptor was identified in a man aged 35 to 55 with primary liver carcinoma and hepatitis B virus infection. This chain uses TRBV19 with TRBJ2-1; TRBD2 is a possible D gene (6 bases). In nucleotides, the CDR3 is TGTGCCAGTAATCCCGGGACTGCCTACAATGAGCAGTTCTTC. This translates into CASNPGTAYNEQFF. Based on the CDR3 plus reference TRBV19 and TRBJ2-1, the full variable domain is DGGITQSPKYLFRKEGQNVTLSCEQNLNHDAMYWYRQDPGQGLRLIYYSQIVNDFQKGDIAEGYSVSREKKESFPLTVTSAQKNPTAFYLCASNPGTAYNEQFFGPGTRLTVL.